This T cell receptor (beta chain) was recovered during a study of T-cell reconstitution after alpha-beta-depleted transplantation in children. The study, taken as a whole, reports: Several hundred expanded graft clones reportedly were the source of alpha-beta T cells about two months after transplant. Most T-cell counts and diversity one year after the transplant came from T cells that were newly produced.

Construction of the TCRbeta library involved unique molecular identifiers. TCRdb independently ran MiXCR on the PCR reads; one entry per CDR3 protein. This sample yields 200,000 to 300,000 distinct CDR3 sequences, of which 20% to 30% are seen a single time; 2.6% belongs to the top ten. Many counts were recorded for this clonotype. The antigen is not known. The V gene's germline CDR1 is SQVTM and CDR2 ANQGSEA. J lost 3 bases, V lost 7 bases, and 5 bases had no gene match. The CDR3 loop spans 13 amino acids. This material consisted of PBMCs, taken before TCRalphabeta/CD19-depleted stem cell transplant. The TCR originated in a girl aged 2-9 years with Fanconi anemia, due to receive a stem cell transplant. The chain uses TRBV29-1 and TRBJ2-7; 11 nucleotides align to TRBD1. The CDR3 DNA reads TGCAGCGGGGGGGGACAGGGGGACTACGAGCAGTACTTC. Translated, it gives CSGGGQGDYEQYF.